What follows describes a single T cell receptor (beta chain). Its cognate antigen is unknown. Here immunoSEQ multiplex PCR was the method, and the copy in TCRdb shows in-frame clones only, minus some. The sample has hundreds of thousands of clones, approximately 79% seen once. The CDR3 is 14 amino acids. Trimming removed 10 bases at V and 2 bases at J, with 18 bases between. The germline V gene encodes CDR1 LNHDA and CDR2 SQIVND (reference sequence). This sample was taken from a study of shared clonotypes between healthy human individuals. The study's findings and limits: The naive CD4 repertoires of a few donors were compared, and around 5.1% of clonotypes were shared.

The V and J genes are TRBV19 and TRBJ2-7; perhaps TRBD2 as D (5 bases). This receptor was obtained from a woman in her thirties in good health. The sample consisted of memory CD4+ T cells sorted from blood. Subset reported: CD45RA-negative fraction. CDR3 nucleotides: TGTGCCACCCAACGTCGTGAGGGCACCTACGAGCAGTACTTC. It yields the protein CATQRREGTYEQYF.